The present entry profiles one T cell receptor (beta chain) with its context. Antigen: not known. The data were obtained in a study of vaccination effects on CD4 cells after COVID-19. Before sequencing took place, the ViraFEST assay used viral peptide pools to expand antigen-specific CD4+ T cells. After more than 8 days in culture, the CD4+ T cells were isolated. The infection with SARS-CoV-2 (confirmed by PCR) occurred in this person between March and December 2020. The cohort was immunized with two doses of either the BNT162b2 or mRNA-1273 vaccine. Researchers reported culturing two million PBMC in each well, adding roughly 10 IU/ml IL-2 and roughly 10 ug/ml peptides. IL-2 medium was substituted for half the medium on days 3 and 7. CDR1 and CDR2 from the germline V gene are SGHRS and YFSETQ. V lost 7 bases and J lost 4, with 9 bases in between. This CDR3 is 12 amino acids long. Method: immunoSEQ multiplex PCR; TCRdb's copy keeps in-frame clones and lacks some. Of 15,000 to 20,000 clones in the sample, less than 85% are singletons; the top ten hold 15% to 25%.

The chain couples TRBV5-1 to TRBJ1-3; D call uncertain. This sequence was found in a human donor who had a prior SARS-CoV-2 infection. The sequences come from CD4+ T cells from PBMCs cultured with SARS-CoV-2 spike peptides, collected after COVID-19 vaccination. CDR3 in DNA: TGCGCCAGCTCGGGTACCGGAAACACCATATATTTT. Amino acid sequence: CASSGTGNTIYF.